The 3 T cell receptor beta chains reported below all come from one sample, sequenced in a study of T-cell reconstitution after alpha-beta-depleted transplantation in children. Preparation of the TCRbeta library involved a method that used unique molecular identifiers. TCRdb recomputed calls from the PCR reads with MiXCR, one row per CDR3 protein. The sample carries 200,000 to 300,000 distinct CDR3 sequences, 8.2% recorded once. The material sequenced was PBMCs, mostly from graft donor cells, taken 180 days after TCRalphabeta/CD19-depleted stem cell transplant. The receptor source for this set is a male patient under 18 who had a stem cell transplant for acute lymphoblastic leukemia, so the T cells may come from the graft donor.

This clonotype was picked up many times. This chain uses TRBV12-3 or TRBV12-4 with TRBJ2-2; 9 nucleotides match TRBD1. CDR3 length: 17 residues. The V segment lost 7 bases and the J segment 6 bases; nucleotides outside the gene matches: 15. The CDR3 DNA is TGTGCCAGCACCCGCGGACAGGGGCAACTCCCAGCCGGGGAGCTGTTTTTT. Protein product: CASTRGQGQLPAGELFF.

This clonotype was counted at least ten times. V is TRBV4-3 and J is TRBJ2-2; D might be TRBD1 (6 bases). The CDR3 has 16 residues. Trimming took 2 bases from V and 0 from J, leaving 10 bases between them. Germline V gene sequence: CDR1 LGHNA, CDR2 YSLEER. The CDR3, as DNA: TGCGCCAGCAGCCAATGGGACACGTCGAACACCGGGGAGCTGTTTTTT. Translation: CASSQWDTSNTGELFF.

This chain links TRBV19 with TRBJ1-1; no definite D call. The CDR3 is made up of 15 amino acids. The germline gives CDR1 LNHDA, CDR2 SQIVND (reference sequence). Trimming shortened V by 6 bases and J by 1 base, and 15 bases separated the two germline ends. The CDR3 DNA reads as TGTGCCAGTAGCCCAGAGAGTAACAGGAACACTGAAGCTTTCTTT. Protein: CASSPESNRNTEAFF.